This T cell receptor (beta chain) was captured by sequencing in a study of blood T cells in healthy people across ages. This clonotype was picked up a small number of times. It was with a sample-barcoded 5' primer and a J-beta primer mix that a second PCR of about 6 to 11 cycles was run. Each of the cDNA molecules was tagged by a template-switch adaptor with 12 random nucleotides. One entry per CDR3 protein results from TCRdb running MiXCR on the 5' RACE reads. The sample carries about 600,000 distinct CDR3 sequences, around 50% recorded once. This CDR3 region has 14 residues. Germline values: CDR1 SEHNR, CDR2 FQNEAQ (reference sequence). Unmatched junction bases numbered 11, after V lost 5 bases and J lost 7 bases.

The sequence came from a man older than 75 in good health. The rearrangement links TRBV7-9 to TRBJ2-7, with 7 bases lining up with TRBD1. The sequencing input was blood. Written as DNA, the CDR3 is TGTGCCAGCAGCCGGGACAGATCTCTACGGGAGCAGTACTTC. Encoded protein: CASSRDRSLREQYF. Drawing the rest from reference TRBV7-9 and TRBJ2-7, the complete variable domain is DTGVSQNPRHKITKRGQNVTFRCDPISEHNRLYWYRQTLGQGPEFLTYFQNEAQLEKSRLLSDRFSAERPKGSFSTLEIQRTEQGDSAMYLCASSRDRSLREQYFGPGTRLTVT.